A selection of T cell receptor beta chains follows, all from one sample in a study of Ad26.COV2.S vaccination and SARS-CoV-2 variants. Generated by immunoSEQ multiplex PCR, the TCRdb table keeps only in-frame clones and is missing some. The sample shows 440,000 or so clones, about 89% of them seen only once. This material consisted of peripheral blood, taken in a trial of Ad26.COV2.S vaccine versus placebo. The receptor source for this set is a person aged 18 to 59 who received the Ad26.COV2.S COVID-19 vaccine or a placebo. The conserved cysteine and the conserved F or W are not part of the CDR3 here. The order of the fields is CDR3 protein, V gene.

AWSLTVPNSEAF	TRBV30
ASSFRQGTTGELF	TRBV2
ASSLGSLNTDTQY	TRBV5-8
ATFTLSGNTIY	TRBV6-5
ASSFLFSGANVLT	TRBV11-2
ASSPRLAGAIGPYNEQF	TRBV18
ASSPRSSGLNYEQY	TRBV4-1
ASSPRPYEQY	TRBV28
ASSFSNEQF	TRBV28
ASSQWAPGRSGNTIY	TRBV4-3
ASRTGIYEQY	TRBV2
ASTGTGIPYEQY	TRBV7-9
ASSLSGWGDYGYT	TRBV7-8
ASSQDPLLPYNEQF	TRBV4-1
ASSLEQGETQY	TRBV7-9
ASTPEGQSGGAAGELF	TRBV4-1